Sequencing of this T cell receptor (beta chain) was carried out in a study of technical replicates of blood from several donors. Some clones are missing from TCRdb's copy, which holds only in-frame ones; the method was immunoSEQ multiplex PCR. The data show around 67,000 clones, roughly 89% seen once. Per the germline V gene, CDR1 is SEHNR and CDR2 is FQNEAQ (reference sequence). The V and J ends lost 1 base and 4 bases respectively, with 5 bases between them. There are 12 residues in the CDR3. The chain couples TRBV7-9 to TRBJ2-7; D remains unclear. This TCR was recovered from a human donor in good health. The sequencing sample was made of T cells isolated from PBMCs. The CDR3 DNA follows: TGTGCCAGCAGCTTAGTGGAGTACGAGCAGTACTTC. Its translation is CASSLVEYEQYF.